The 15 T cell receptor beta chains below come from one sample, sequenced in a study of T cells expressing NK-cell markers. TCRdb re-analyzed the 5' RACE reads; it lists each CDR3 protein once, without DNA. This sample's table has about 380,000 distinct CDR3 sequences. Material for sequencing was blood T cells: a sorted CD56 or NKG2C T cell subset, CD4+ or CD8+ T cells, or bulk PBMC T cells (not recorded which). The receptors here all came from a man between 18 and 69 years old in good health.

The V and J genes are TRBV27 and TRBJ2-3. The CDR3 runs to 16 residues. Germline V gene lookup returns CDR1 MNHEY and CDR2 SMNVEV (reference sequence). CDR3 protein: CASSLSWIFSTDTQYF.

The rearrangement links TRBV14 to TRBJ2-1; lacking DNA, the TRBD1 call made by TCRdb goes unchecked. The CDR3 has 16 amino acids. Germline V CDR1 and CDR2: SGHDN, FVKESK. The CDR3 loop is CASSRGAPYNRDEQFF.

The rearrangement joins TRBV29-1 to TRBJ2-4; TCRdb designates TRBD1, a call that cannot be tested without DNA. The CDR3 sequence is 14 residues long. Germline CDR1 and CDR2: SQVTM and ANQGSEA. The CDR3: CSVRSGGGENIQYF.

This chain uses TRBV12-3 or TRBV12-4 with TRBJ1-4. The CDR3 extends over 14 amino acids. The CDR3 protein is CASSFRHLGEKLFF.

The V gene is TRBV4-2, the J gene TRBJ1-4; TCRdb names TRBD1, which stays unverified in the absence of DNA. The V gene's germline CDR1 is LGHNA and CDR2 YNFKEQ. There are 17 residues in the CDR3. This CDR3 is CASSQRGDKIWGEKLFF.

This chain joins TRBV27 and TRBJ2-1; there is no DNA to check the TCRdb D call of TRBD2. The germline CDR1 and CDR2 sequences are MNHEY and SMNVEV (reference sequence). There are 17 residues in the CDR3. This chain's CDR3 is CASPPQRLAGVGNEQFF.

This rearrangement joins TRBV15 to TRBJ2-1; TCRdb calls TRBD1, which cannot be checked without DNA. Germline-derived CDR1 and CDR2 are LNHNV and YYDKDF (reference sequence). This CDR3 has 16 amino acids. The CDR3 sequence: CATSRGTGGQYNEQFF.

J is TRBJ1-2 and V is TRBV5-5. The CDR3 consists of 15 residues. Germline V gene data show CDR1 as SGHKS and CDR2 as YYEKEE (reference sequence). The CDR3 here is CASSLQLYPNYGYTF.

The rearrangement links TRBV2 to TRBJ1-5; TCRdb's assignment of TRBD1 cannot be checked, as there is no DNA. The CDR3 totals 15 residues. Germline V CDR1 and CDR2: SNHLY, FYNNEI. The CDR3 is CASSYWTGDNQPQHF.

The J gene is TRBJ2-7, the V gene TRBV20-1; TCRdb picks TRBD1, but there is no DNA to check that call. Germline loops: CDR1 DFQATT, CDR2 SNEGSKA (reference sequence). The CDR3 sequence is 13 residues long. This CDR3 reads CSARSPGPLEQYF.

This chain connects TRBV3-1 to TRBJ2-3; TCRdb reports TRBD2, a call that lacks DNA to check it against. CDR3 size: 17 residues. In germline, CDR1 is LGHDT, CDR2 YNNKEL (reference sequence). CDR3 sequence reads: CASSQVSLAGYTDTQYF.

The CDR3 here is CASSCRGRANEKLFF. V is TRBV11-3 and J is TRBJ1-4; TCRdb indicates TRBD1, and absent DNA this call remains unverified. This CDR3 region has 15 residues. Germline CDR1 is SGHNT and CDR2 is YENEEA.

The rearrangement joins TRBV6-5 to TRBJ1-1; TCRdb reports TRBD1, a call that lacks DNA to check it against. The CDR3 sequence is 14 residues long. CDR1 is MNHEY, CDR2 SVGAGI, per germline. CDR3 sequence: CASSLNRGNTEAFF.

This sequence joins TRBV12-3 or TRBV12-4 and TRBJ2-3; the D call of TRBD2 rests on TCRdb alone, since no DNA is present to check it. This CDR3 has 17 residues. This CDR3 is CASSDPRSGSSTDTQYF.

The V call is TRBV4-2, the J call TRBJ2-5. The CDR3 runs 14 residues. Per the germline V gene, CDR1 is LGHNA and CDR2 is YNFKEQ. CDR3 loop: CASSQGGGQETQYF.